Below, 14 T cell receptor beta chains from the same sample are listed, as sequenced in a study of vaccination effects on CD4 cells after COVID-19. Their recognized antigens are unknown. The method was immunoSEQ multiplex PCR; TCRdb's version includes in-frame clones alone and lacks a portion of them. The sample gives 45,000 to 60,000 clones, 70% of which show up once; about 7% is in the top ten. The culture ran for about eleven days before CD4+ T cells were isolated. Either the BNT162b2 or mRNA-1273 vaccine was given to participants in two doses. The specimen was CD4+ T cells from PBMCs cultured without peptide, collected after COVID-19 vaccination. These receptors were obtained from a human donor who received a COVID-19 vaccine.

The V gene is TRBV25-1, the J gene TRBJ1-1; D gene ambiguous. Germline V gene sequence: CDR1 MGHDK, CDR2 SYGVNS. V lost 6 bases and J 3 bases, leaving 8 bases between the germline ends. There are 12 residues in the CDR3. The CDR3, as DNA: TGTGCCAGCAGGGATGTGTACACTGAAGCTTTCTTT. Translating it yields CASRDVYTEAFF.

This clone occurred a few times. The CDR3 reads CASSTDTGELFF. CDR3 in DNA: TGTGCCAGCAGTACGGACACCGGGGAGCTGTTTTTT. The chain links TRBV6-6 to TRBJ2-2, with unresolved D. The length of the CDR3 is 12 residues. Germline CDR1 reads MNHNY; CDR2 reads SVGAGI (reference sequence). V was clipped by 5 bases and J by 3 bases, with 4 bases between them.

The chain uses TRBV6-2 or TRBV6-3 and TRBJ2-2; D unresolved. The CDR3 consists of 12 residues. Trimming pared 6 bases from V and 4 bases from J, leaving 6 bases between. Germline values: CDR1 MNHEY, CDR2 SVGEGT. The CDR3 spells CASSQTTGELFF. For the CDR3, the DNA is TGTGCCAGCAGCCAAACCACCGGGGAGCTGTTTTTT.

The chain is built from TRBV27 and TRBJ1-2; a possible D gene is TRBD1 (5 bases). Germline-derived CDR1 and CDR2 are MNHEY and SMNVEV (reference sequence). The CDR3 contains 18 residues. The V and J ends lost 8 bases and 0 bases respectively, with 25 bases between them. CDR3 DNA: TGTGCCAGCTGGGGCTGGGGCAGATTAAACCAAGCTAACTATGGCTACACCTTC. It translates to CASWGWGRLNQANYGYTF.

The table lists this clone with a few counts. The CDR3 here is CASSLDHRGGREKLFF. Written as DNA, the CDR3 is TGTGCCAGCAGCTTAGACCACAGGGGGGGGCGAGAAAAACTGTTTTTT. The chain is built from TRBV11-2 and TRBJ1-4; 8 bases line up with TRBD1. The CDR3 loop spans 16 amino acids. With V trimmed by 0 bases and J by 8 bases, 8 bases remained unmatched. Germline V gene data show CDR1 as SGHAT and CDR2 as FQNNGV.

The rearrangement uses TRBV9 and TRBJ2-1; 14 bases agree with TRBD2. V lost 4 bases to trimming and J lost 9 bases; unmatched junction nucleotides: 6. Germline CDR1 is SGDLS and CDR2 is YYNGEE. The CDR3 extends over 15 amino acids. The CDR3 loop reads CASSRGTSGGGEQFF. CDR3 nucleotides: TGTGCCAGCAGCAGAGGGACTAGCGGGGGTGGTGAGCAGTTCTTC.

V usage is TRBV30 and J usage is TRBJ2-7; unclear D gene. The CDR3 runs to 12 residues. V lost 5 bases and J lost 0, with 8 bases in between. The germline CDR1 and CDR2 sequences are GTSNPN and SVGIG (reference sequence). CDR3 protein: CAWGPSSYEQYF. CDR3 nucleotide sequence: TGTGCCTGGGGGCCGAGCTCCTACGAGCAGTACTTC.

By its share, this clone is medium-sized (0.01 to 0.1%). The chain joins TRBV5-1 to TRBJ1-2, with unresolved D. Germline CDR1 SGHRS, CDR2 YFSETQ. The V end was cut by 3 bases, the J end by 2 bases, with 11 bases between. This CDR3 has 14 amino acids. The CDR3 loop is CASSSHGPNYGYTF. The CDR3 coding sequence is TGCGCCAGCAGCTCCCACGGGCCCAACTATGGCTACACCTTC.

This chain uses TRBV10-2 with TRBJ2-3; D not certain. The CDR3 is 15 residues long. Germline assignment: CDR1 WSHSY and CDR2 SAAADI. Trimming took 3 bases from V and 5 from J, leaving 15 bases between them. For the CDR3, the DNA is TGCGCCAGCAGTGATCACGGGTTTATAGGAGATACGCAGTATTTT. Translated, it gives CASSDHGFIGDTQYF.

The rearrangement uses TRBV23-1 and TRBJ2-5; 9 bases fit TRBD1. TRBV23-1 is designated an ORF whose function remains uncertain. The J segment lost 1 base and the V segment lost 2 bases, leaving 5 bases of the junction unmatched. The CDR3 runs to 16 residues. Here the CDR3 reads CASSQRGTGFQETQYF. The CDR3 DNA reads TGCGCCAGCAGTCAAAGGGGGACAGGGTTCCAAGAGACCCAGTACTTC.

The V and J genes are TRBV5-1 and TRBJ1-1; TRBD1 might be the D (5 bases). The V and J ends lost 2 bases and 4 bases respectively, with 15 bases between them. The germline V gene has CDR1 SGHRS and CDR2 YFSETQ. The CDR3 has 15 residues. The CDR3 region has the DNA TGCGCCAGCAGCTTAGGGACGGCCCAAGCCACTGAAGCTTTCTTT. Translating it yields CASSLGTAQATEAFF.

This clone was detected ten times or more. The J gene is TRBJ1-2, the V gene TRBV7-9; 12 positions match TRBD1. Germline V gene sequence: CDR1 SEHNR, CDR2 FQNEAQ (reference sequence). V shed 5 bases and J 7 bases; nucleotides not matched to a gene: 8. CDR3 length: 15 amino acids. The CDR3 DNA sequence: TGTGCCAGCAGCGCCCCGGGACAGGGGGCTGTTGGCTACACCTTC. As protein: CASSAPGQGAVGYTF.

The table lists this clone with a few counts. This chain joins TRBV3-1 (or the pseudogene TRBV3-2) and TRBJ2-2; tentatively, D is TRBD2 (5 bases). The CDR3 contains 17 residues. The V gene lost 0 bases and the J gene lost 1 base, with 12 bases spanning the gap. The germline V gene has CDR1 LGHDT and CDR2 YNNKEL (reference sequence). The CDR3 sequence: CASSQDRGSWNTGELFF. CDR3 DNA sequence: TGTGCCAGCAGCCAAGATCGCGGGTCGTGGAACACCGGGGAGCTGTTTTTT.

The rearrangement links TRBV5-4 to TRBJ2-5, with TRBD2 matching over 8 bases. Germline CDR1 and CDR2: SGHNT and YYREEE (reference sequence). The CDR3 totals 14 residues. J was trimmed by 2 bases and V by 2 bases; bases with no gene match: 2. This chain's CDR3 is CASSLGTSQETQYF. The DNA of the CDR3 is TGTGCCAGCAGCTTAGGGACTAGTCAAGAGACCCAGTACTTC. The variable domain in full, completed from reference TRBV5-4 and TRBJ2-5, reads ETGVTQSPTHLIKTRGQQVTLRCSSQSGHNTVSWYQQALGQGPQFIFQYYREEENGRGNFPPRFSGLQFPNYSSELNVNALELDDSALYLCASSLGTSQETQYFGPGTRLLVL.